This TCR beta chain was captured in a study of cytomegalovirus exposure and HLA in healthy donors. Study in general: Early released data comprised around 79 million unique TCRs from HLA-typed donors.

It was with 60 Vbeta and 13 Jbeta primers that the PCR ran. Only in-frame clones appear in the TCRdb table, and some are missing; sequencing was by immunoSEQ multiplex PCR. The sample has around 200,000 clones; roughly 80% are singletons. Healthy bone marrow donors supplied every sample. Germline-derived CDR1 and CDR2 are SGHRS and YFSETQ. The CDR3 covers 16 residues. J lost 5 bases, V lost 4 bases, and 10 bases had no gene match. The sequence was obtained from a middle-aged man in good health and CMV-seronegative. Material for sequencing was PBMCs. The chain joins TRBV5-1 to TRBJ2-4; 9 bases agree with TRBD1. CDR3: CASSPTRGTGQNIQYF. The CDR3 DNA sequence: TGCGCCAGCAGCCCCACCAGAGGGACAGGGCAAAACATTCAGTACTTC. Using reference TRBV5-1 and TRBJ2-4 for the parts outside the CDR3, the full variable domain is KAGVTQTPRYLIKTRGQQVTLSCSPISGHRSVSWYQQTPGQGLQFLFEYFSETQRNKGNFPGRFSGRQFSNSRSEMNVSTLELGDSALYLCASSPTRGTGQNIQYFGAGTRLSVL.